This is a list of T cell receptor beta chains from one sample in a study of T cells in localized non-small cell lung cancer. Clones were read by immunoSEQ multiplex PCR, and TCRdb kept only the in-frame ones, dropping some. This sample has some 82,000 clones, with roughly 80% found just once. The specimen was PBMCs, collected before any cancer treatment. The receptor set was obtained from a man between 40 and 75 years old with stage II squamous cell lung carcinoma. CDR3s include the opening cysteine and the closing phenylalanine or tryptophan. The D gene is left open where the match is weak. Clone size, where shown, is once, few, many, or a class for clones that have expanded.

D,V,J,size,CDR3,DNA
-,TRBV15,TRBJ2-5,-,CATSRGQGLETQYF,TGTGCCACCAGCAGAGGGCAGGGGTTGGAGACCCAGTACTTC
-,TRBV18,TRBJ1-2,-,CASSPSEAYGYTF,TGTGCCAGCTCACCCTCAGAAGCCTATGGCTACACCTTC
TRBD2,TRBV7-9,TRBJ2-1,-,CASSFWGAGDHNEQFF,TGTGCCAGCAGCTTTTGGGGAGCGGGAGACCACAATGAGCAGTTCTTC
TRBD1,TRBV5-1,TRBJ2-5,once,CASSFGQGVAETQYF,TGCGCCAGCAGCTTCGGACAGGGGGTGGCAGAGACCCAGTACTTC
-,TRBV10-3,TRBJ2-7,-,CAISEGQGTSDEQYF,TGTGCCATCAGTGAGGGCCAGGGGACGTCAGATGAGCAGTACTTC
TRBD1,TRBV19,TRBJ1-6,few,CASKTGTEASNSPLHF,TGTGCCAGCAAAACCGGGACAGAAGCCTCGAATTCACCCCTCCACTTT
TRBD1,TRBV28,TRBJ2-2,-,CASKRQGPNTGELFF,TGTGCCAGCAAACGACAGGGGCCTAACACCGGGGAGCTGTTTTTT
TRBD1,TRBV5-6,TRBJ2-5,few,CASSEGTVYQETQYF,TGTGCCAGCAGCGAGGGGACAGTGTACCAAGAGACCCAGTACTTC
TRBD1,TRBV7-9,TRBJ1-5,-,CASSFSGQGNQPQHF,TGTGCCAGCAGCTTTTCGGGACAGGGTAACCAGCCCCAGCATTTT
-,TRBV18,TRBJ1-3,-,CASSPEQGSRNTIYF,TGTGCCAGCTCACCGGAGCAGGGTTCGAGAAACACCATATATTTT
-,TRBV7-9,TRBJ2-1,-,CASSPDYNEQFF,TGTGCCAGCAGCCCGGACTATAATGAGCAGTTCTTC
-,TRBV5-4,TRBJ2-3,-,CASSLVQGPDTQYF,TGTGCCAGCAGCTTGGTGCAGGGCCCAGATACGCAGTATTTT
-,TRBV9,TRBJ2-5,-,CASSPGWLQETQYF,TGTGCCAGCAGCCCAGGGTGGCTACAAGAGACCCAGTACTTC
TRBD2,TRBV5-6,TRBJ2-7,-,CASSLGGNSSGAFYEQYF,TGTGCCAGCAGCCTTGGGGGAAACTCTAGCGGGGCTTTCTACGAGCAGTACTTC
-,TRBV5-1,TRBJ2-5,-,CASSLGYSGETQYF,TGCGCCAGCAGCTTGGGTTATAGCGGAGAGACCCAGTACTTC
-,TRBV11-1,TRBJ1-6,-,CASSSNNSPLHF,TGTGCCAGCAGCTCTAATAATTCACCCCTCCACTTT
-,TRBV11-2,TRBJ1-1,few,CASSLGGKVTEAFF,TGTGCCAGCAGCTTAGGGGGAAAGGTCACTGAAGCTTTCTTT
-,TRBV28,TRBJ1-1,-,CASGGIGAFF,TGTGCCAGCGGGGGAATTGGAGCTTTCTTT
-,TRBV25-1,TRBJ1-6,few,CASSESGTRNSPLHF,TGTGCCAGCAGTGAATCAGGGACTAGAAATTCACCCCTCCACTTT
TRBD2,TRBV5-1,TRBJ2-1,-,CASSLGLAANNEQFF,TGCGCCAGCAGCTTGGGACTAGCGGCAAACAATGAGCAGTTCTTC
-,TRBV6-1,TRBJ2-7,-,CASSEGFVTAYEQYF,TGTGCCAGCAGTGAAGGTTTTGTGACAGCCTACGAGCAGTACTTC
-,TRBV18,TRBJ2-7,-,CASSQDAGDDEQYF,TGTGCCAGCTCCCAGGATGCAGGGGACGACGAGCAGTACTTC
-,TRBV18,TRBJ1-1,-,CASSPVSRNTEAFF,TGTGCCAGCTCACCGGTATCGCGGAACACTGAAGCTTTCTTT
TRBD1,TRBV9,TRBJ1-4,-,CASSEQGAQTNEKLFF,TGTGCCAGCAGCGAACAGGGGGCGCAGACTAATGAAAAACTGTTTTTT
TRBD1,TRBV29-1,TRBJ1-2,-,CSANLGGHYGYTF,TGCAGCGCAAACTTAGGGGGCCACTATGGCTACACCTTC
TRBD2,TRBV4-2,TRBJ2-1,-,CASSQDPGTSGGGEQFF,TGTGCCAGCAGCCAAGACCCCGGGACTAGCGGTGGCGGAGAGCAGTTCTTC
TRBD2,TRBV5-1,TRBJ2-3,-,CASSAGLETDTQYF,TGCGCCAGCAGCGCGGGACTAGAAACAGATACGCAGTATTTT
TRBD1,TRBV19,TRBJ2-1,-,CASSGLTGVSYNEQFF,TGTGCCAGTAGTGGATTGACAGGGGTCTCCTACAATGAGCAGTTCTTC
-,TRBV28,TRBJ1-2,-,CASSPQSNYGYTF,TGTGCCAGCAGTCCCCAGTCTAACTATGGCTACACCTTC
-,TRBV14,TRBJ2-1,-,CASSQVEKQFF,TGTGCCAGCAGCCAAGTTGAAAAGCAGTTCTTC
-,TRBV19,TRBJ1-4,-,CASSLGDWDEKLFF,TGTGCCAGTAGTTTGGGGGACTGGGATGAAAAACTGTTTTTT
TRBD1,TRBV18,TRBJ2-7,few,CASSRDRGRISF,TGTGCCAGCTCACGGGACAGGGGGCGAATTTCCTTC
TRBD1,TRBV28,TRBJ1-1,-,CASRGRTGPWDTEAFF,TGTGCCAGCAGGGGTCGGACAGGCCCTTGGGACACTGAAGCTTTCTTT
-,TRBV11-2,TRBJ2-1,-,CASSPLGGEQFF,TGTGCCAGCAGCCCCCTAGGCGGTGAGCAGTTCTTC
TRBD1,TRBV19,TRBJ2-6,once,CASSQTAGQGNSGANVLTF,TGTGCCAGTAGCCAAACGGCGGGACAGGGTAACTCTGGGGCCAACGTCCTGACTTTC
-,TRBV6-1,TRBJ2-3,-,CASTSRGESTDTQYF,TGTGCCAGCACTTCTCGTGGCGAGAGCACAGATACGCAGTATTTT
-,TRBV2,TRBJ2-7,-,CASAGRAYEQYF,TGTGCCAGCGCGGGAAGGGCCTACGAGCAGTACTTC
-,TRBV7-2,TRBJ1-5,once,CASSSYWDQPQHF,TGTGCCAGCAGCTCCTACTGGGACCAGCCCCAGCATTTT
-,TRBV7-8,TRBJ2-6,-,CASSERGIPSGANVLTF,TGTGCCAGCAGCGAACGAGGCATACCCTCTGGGGCCAACGTCCTGACTTTC
TRBD2,TRBV2,TRBJ2-7,few,CASRSTLAGGNEQYF,TGTGCCAGCAGATCGACTTTAGCGGGAGGGAACGAGCAGTACTTC
TRBD1,TRBV7-9,TRBJ2-1,-,CASSFRQGSYNEQFF,TGTGCCAGCAGCTTCAGACAGGGCTCCTACAATGAGCAGTTCTTC
TRBD1,TRBV28,TRBJ1-5,-,CASSHKGQGRQPQHF,TGTGCCAGCAGTCACAAAGGACAGGGTCGACAGCCCCAGCATTTT